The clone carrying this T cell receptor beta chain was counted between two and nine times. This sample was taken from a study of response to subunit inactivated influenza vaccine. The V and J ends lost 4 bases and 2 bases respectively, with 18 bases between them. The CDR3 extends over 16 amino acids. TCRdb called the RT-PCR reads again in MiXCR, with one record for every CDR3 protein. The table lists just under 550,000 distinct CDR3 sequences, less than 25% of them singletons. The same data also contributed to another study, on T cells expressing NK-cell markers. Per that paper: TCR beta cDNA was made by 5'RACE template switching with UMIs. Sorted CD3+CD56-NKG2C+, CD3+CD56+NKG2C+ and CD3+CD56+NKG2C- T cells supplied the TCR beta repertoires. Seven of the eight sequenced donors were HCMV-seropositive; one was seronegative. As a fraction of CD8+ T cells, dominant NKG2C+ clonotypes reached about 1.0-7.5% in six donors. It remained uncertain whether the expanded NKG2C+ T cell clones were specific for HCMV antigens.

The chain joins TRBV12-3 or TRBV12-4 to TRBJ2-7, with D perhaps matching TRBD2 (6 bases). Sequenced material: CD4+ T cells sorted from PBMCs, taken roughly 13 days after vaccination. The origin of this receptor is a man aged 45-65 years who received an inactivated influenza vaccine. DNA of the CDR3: TGTGCCAGCAGTTCGATTTTCTCTAGCGTTGCCTACGAGCAGTACTTC. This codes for CASSSIFSSVAYEQYF.